The source of this T cell receptor (beta chain) is a study of CD8 T cells in ankylosing spondylitis. Study-wide results and caveats: Some of these motif variants have turned up before, in reports on reactive arthritis synovial fluid and blood.

This clonotype was recorded at least ten times. Its antigen remains unidentified. Using its own MiXCR run on the 5' RACE reads, TCRdb lists one record per CDR3 protein. The table has more than 150,000 distinct CDR3 sequences, around a sixth seen once. The clonotype originates from a male donor under 35 with ankylosing spondylitis or in good health (not recorded which). What was sequenced was blood, either unsorted or a sorted T cell fraction (not recorded which).

This CDR3 reads CASSRTGDFYEQYF. The CDR3 DNA is TGTGCCAGCAGTCGGACAGGGGACTTCTACGAGCAGTACTTC. V and J are TRBV12-3 or TRBV12-4 and TRBJ2-7, with 9 bases lining up with TRBD1. The CDR3 runs 14 residues. V lost 5 bases and J lost 3; bases outside the gene matches: 5.